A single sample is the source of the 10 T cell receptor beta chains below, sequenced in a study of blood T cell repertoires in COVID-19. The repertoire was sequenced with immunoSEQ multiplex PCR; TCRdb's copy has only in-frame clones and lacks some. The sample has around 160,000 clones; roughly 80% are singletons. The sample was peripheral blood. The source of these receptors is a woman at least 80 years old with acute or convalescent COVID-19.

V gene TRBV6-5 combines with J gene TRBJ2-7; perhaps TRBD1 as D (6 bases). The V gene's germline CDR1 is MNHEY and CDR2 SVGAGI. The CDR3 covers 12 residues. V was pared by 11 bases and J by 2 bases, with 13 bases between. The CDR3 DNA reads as TGTGCCGTACGGGACATCACCTACGAGCAGTACTTC. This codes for CAVRDITYEQYF.

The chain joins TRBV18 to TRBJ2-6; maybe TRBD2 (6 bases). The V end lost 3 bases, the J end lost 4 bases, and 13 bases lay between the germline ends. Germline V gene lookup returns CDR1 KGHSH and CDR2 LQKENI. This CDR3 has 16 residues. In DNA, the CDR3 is TGTGCCAGCTCACCTCTCCGGGGGACCGGGGCCAACGTCCTGACTTTC. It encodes CASSPLRGTGANVLTF.

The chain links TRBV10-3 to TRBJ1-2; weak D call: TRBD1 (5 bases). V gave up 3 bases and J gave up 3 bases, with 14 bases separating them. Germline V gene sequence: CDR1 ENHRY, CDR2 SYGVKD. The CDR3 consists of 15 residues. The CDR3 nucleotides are TGTGCCATCAGTGACCGCGGGGGAGTAGACTATGGCTACACCTTC. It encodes CAISDRGGVDYGYTF.

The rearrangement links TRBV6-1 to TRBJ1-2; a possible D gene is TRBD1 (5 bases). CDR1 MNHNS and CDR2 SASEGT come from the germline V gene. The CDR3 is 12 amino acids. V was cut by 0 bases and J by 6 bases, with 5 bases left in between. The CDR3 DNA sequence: TGTGCCAGCAGTGAAGCAGGGGATGGCTACACCTTC. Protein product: CASSEAGDGYTF.

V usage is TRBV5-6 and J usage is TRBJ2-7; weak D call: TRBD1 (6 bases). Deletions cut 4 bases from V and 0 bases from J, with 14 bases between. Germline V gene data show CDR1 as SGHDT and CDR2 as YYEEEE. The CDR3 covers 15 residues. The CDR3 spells CASSALRGSSYEQYF. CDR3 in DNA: TGTGCCAGCAGCGCCCTCAGGGGAAGCTCCTACGAGCAGTACTTC. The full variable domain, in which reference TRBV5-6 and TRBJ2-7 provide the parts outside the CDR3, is DAGVTQSPTHLIKTRGQQVTLRCSPKSGHDTVSWYQQALGQGPQFIFQYYEEEERQRGNFPDRFSGHQFPNYSSELNVNALLLGDSALYLCASSALRGSSYEQYFGPGTRLTVT.

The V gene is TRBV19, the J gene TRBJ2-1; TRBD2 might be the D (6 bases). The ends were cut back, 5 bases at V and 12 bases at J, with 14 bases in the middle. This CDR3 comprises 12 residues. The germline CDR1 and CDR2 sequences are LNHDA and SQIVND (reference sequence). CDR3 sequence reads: CASSVMRGRQFF. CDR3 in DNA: TGTGCCAGTAGTGTCATGCGGGGACGGCAGTTCTTC.

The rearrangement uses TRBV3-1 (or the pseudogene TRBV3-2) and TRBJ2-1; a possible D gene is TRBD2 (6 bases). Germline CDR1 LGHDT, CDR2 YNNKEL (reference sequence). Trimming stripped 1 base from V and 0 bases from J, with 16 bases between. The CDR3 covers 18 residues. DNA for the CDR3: TGTGCCAGCAGCCAAGGCGGAAAGGCGGGGAGCTCCTACAATGAGCAGTTCTTC. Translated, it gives CASSQGGKAGSSYNEQFF.

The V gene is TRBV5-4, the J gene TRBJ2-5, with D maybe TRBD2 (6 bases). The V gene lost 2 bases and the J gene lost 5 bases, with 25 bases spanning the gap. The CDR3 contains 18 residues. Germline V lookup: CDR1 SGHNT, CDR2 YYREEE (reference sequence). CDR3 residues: CASSFLVRGGAPGETQYF. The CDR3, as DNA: TGTGCCAGCAGCTTTTTGGTCCGAGGAGGGGCCCCGGGGGAGACCCAGTACTTC.

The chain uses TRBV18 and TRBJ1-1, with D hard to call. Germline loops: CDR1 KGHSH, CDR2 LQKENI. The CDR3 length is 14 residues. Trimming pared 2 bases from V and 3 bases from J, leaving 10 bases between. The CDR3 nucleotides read TGTGCCAGCTCACCATCTCGCGGGGACACTGAAGCTTTCTTT. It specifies CASSPSRGDTEAFF.

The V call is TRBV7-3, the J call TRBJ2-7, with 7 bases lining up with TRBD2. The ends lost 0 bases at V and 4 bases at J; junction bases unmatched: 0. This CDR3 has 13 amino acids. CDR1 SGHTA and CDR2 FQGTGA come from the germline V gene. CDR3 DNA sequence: TGTGCCAGCAGCTTAACCGGGGGGTACGAGCAGTACTTC. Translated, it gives CASSLTGGYEQYF.